Included here is one TCR beta chain sequence, with context. What this receptor recognizes is not known. No base quality values were provided; no much bigger clone lies one nucleotide off. The cohort comprised 666 healthy bone marrow donors. All cohort members were sampled while nominally healthy, although unrecorded immune exposures were likely present. The donor tested CMV seropositive and was one of the 289 seropositive cohort members. Each donor provided a peripheral blood sample, and peripheral blood mononuclear cells were used for TCR beta sequencing. Genomic DNA was extracted from the blood cell samples with the Qiagen DNeasy Blood Extraction Kit. The protocol used for the library was the immunoSEQ multiplex PCR assay. For the multiplex PCR, a mixture combining 60 forward primers for TCR Vbeta segments and 13 reverse primers for TCR Jbeta segments was used. A multiplex PCR assay on genomic DNA amplified the CDR3 region of rearranged TCR beta genes. The Illumina HiSeq System was used to sequence the amplified TCR beta libraries as 87-base-pair reads. Concerning the study's data processing: Across the 500 to 850 repertoires, a later analysis counted some 80 million unique TCR beta chains, around 10 million of which were shared by at least two donors. Raw reads were error-corrected and collapsed into unique sequences with a nearest-neighbor algorithm that merged closely related sequences to remove PCR and sequencing errors. CDR3 sequences were aligned to IMGT reference sequences to assign V, D and J gene segments. For a sequence to be retained, at least a six-nucleotide match to both a V gene segment and a J gene segment was required. A rearrangement was called productive if the CDR3 had no stop codons and remained in frame with V and J, and every other rearrangement was called non-productive. CDR3 was defined by IMGT convention, running from the second conserved V-encoded cysteine to the conserved J-encoded phenylalanine. The earlier analysis of a few hundred of the donors excluded sequences that lacked an unambiguous match to a single V gene segment. An earlier analysis of approximately 590 of the donors called V segments functional above 56.7% productive rearrangements and segregating when the between-donor standard deviation exceeded 5%. A statistical classification framework was built for diagnosing cytomegalovirus status from the catalog of TCR beta chain sequences. A later analysis assigned V and J genes by comparing TCR nucleotide sequences with IMGT/GENE-DB human TR gene sequences. The TCRdist pipeline was used in a later analysis to assign CDR3 sequences and most-parsimonious VDJ recombination scenarios. A later analysis defined each TCR beta chain by its CDR3 amino acid sequence plus V-gene family, and excluded reads lacking a unique V-gene family. As a way to deal with suspected cross-contamination and a sequencing artifact, a later analysis dropped 500 to 700 nucleotide sequences that were highly shared and had low generation probability. A later analysis calculated a clonal expansion index for each public chain from normalized within-repertoire ranks of inferred template counts. In a later analysis, generation probabilities were computed using a VDJ recombination model fitted to out-of-frame rearrangements, and the results were checked against IGoR. Hypergeometric tests were used in a later analysis to score TCR-TCR, TCR-HLA and TCR-CMV co-occurrence, with a repertoire-size bias correction applied to the TCR pairs. False discovery rates were estimated in a later analysis by permuting HLA or CMV assignments 20 times. In a later analysis, co-occurring TCRs were grouped using DBSCAN, with TCRdist sequence similarity added in when clustering inside HLA-allele-positive subsets. Repertoires with fewer than 30,000 or more than 120,000 public chains, plus five repertoires with anomalous nucleotide sharing, were excluded from co-occurrence clustering. TCRdb carries this immuneACCESS record with in-frame sequences only. Its versions omit some clonotypes, under half of them owing to an unresolved V gene in the studies checked, with the rest unexplained. V, J and clone size are those of that table, while D and trimming were read from the DNA. The sample table lists around 100,000 clones, around 84% of them with a count of one. The biggest ten clones account for 22% of the sample.

The trim is 5 bases for V and 7 bases for J, with a gap of 19 bases between the germline ends. The CDR3 starts with the cysteine, ends with the phenylalanine, and has 15 residues. Just CDR3 DNA is preserved here, 45 bases in frame from base 1. CDR1 and CDR2 are drawn from the germline V gene: SGDLS, YYNGEE. This sample was included in a study of cytomegalovirus exposure and HLA in healthy donors (dated by TCRdb to 2016 to 2017). At the level of the whole study: In an earlier analysis of roughly 500 of the donors, approximately 260 Gb of sequence data and about 110 million unique TCR beta sequences from 150 million to 200 million T cells were reported. Approximately 330 gigabases of sequencing data and approximately 92 million unique TCR sequences made up an early release that covered some 640 HLA-typed donors. Of the approximately 400 genotyped donors, less than 85% were placed in the genetic ancestry cluster associated with self-reported Caucasian donors. The aim of the study was to test whether cataloging public T cell receptors could identify signatures of past pathogen exposure. The T cell repertoires of under 750 subjects were profiled by immunosequencing and related to cytomegalovirus serostatus. Besides the first cohort of around 670 subjects, a separate validation cohort made up of 120 different subjects was used. To predict cytomegalovirus infection status, the study brought together high-throughput TCR immunosequencing, statistical association of individual TCRs with disease status, and machine learning. In a later analysis, previously published TCR beta repertoires from several hundred donors were re-analyzed and high-resolution HLA genotyping was added so that TCR occurrence patterns could be studied. Rather than drawing on any new phenotypic data, the later analysis identified candidate immune exposures from TCR beta sequences and the way those sequences occurred across donors. An earlier analysis of some 500 of the donors used high-throughput TCR beta sequencing to judge whether each TCR beta V gene segment behaved as functional or pseudogenic. Donor age, sex, ethnicity and CMV serostatus were compiled together with the repertoire data. Genome-wide SNP genotypes for about 55% of the roughly 670 donors were used in a later genetic analysis, which treated that subset as a discovery cohort. All discovery cohort repertoires had been generated using a single sequencing platform. HLA typing covered class I and class II loci at four-digit resolution. Typing coverage varied by locus: about 620-640 donors for A, B, C, DRB1 and DQB1; some 520 for DQA1; some 610 for DPA1; roughly 450 for DPB1. Five DR-DQ haplotypes were handled as single units for association and clustering because linkage in the cohort was strong. Across around 400 genotyped donors of the cohort, an average of roughly 250,000 unique TCR beta nucleotide sequences per donor were sequenced, and roughly 18% of those sequences were non-productive. Study-level results and caveats: Sequencing depth was assumed to be roughly uniform across donors in the presence/absence analyses, though that assumption may not hold. In a later analysis, HLA-associated TCR beta chains showed more clonal expansion and lower generation probabilities than non-associated chains that were equally common. Because HLA typing was missing for some donors at each locus, association tests included only the typed subset. Cytomegalovirus status was reported to be diagnosed by the classifier with high specificity and sensitivity in both the original and validation cohorts. A later analysis found that most CMV-associated TCR beta chains appeared HLA-restricted, with HLA associations seemingly driven largely by CMV exposure. According to a later analysis, TCR association rates differed among HLA loci, with DRB1 alleles showing the most associated TCRs and HLA-C alleles showing the fewest. In vitro tests confirmed that three of the cytomegalovirus-associated TCR beta chains recognize cytomegalovirus antigens. The 87-base-pair reads could not distinguish some IMGT-functional V segments, including TRBV6-2 and TRBV6-3, so those segments were excluded. In a later genetic analysis, fewer N-insertions in productive TCRs were reported among donors in an Asian-associated ancestry cluster than the roughly 700-donor mean. Over 15 rarely observed V segments, including chromosome 9 orphons, were excluded from the earlier analysis of approximately 600 of the donors because counts were too low. When HLA alleles, especially DR and DQ, strongly co-occurred, attributing TCR associations to individual alleles was difficult. In a later analysis, several top co-occurrence clusters were reported to appear linked to parvovirus B19, influenza, CMV and Epstein-Barr virus. Broadly in line with IMGT annotations, most TCR beta V segments showed up in productive rearrangements about 90% or about 30% of the time in an earlier analysis of some 590 of the donors. At a false discovery rate of 0.05, a later analysis linked 16,000 or so TCR beta sequences to specific HLA alleles. This cohort had only TCR beta chains sequenced, and the lack of alpha or paired-chain data limited which features could be detected. A cluster of highly shared sequence variants was judged likely to be a technical artifact of the sequencing pipeline. Most TCR sequences were observed very rarely across donors, whereas some public TCRs were present in many individuals. A later genetic analysis associated a missense DCLRE1C variant with V-gene and J-gene trimming of TCR beta chains, and an independent cohort replicated the association. Correlated functional status among segregating V segments might be attributable to linkage disequilibrium, but an unknown experimental factor could not be ruled out. The study listed around 160 TCR beta chains as associated with cytomegalovirus. A further reported finding was that TCR beta sequences accurately predicted the HLA-A and HLA-B alleles for most subjects in the first cohort. The authors suggested that the approach could potentially be generalized to other disease states and immunological phenotypes. For the cohort, immune exposure information was limited to CMV serostatus.

The receptor chain draws on TRBV9 and TRBJ2-1; TRBD2 is possibly the D segment (7 matching bases). Sequenced: PBMCs. This sequence was found in a man younger than 45 in good health and CMV-seropositive. The CDR3 amino acid sequence is: CASRSPGGVLNEQFF. The DNA sequence is TGTGCCAGCAGGTCTCCGGGGGGCGTATTGAATGAGCAGTTCTTC.